What follows describes a single T cell receptor beta chain. Its antigen is unidentified. This CDR3 spans 15 amino acids. Germline CDR1 reads SGHTA; CDR2 reads FQGNSA. V shed 7 bases, J shed 1 base, and the junction held 9 bases outside the gene matches. The sample comes from a study of cytomegalovirus exposure and HLA in healthy donors. Overall study: Counted in an early data release were about 85 million unique TCRs from HLA-typed donors.

Study-wide points: In vitro assays verified that a few CMV-associated chains recognized CMV antigens specifically. The study found most TCR sequences rare, yet found some public TCRs in many donors. The study listed around 150 cytomegalovirus-associated TCR beta chains.

The PCR ran on 60 Vbeta and 13 Jbeta primers. TCRdb's table, derived via immunoSEQ multiplex PCR, lists solely in-frame clones and lacks some. This sample contains fewer than 95,000 clones. The sample consisted of PBMCs. The receptor comes from a woman aged 35 to 49 in good health and CMV-seropositive. The V gene is TRBV7-2, the J gene TRBJ1-1; 7 bases align to TRBD1. CDR3 sequence: CASILKGATNTEAFF. DNA for the CDR3: TGTGCCAGCATCCTAAAGGGGGCTACGAACACTGAAGCTTTCTTT.